This record looks at one T cell receptor (beta chain) sequence and its context. It has no known antigen specificity. The input lacks base qualities; no much larger clone sits a single base away. The record originates from a study of blood T cell repertoires in COVID-19 (dated by TCRdb to 2018 to 2021). At the level of the whole study: Samples from collaborators originated in the United States, Italy and Spain and spanned both the acute and convalescent phases of COVID-19. A de-identified subject ID, COVID-19 status, age in years and sex were almost always included in the sample metadata. The material from the prospective study consisted of cDNA or gDNA derived from T cells, B-cell-depleted T cells, or PBMCs. Samples came from the ongoing ImmuneRACE study (first 160 participants) plus 1,254 subjects from 6 global collaborators. Deeply sampled blood TCRbeta repertoires from subjects exposed to, actively infected with, or recovered from COVID-19 were included in the dataset. Where available, HLA class I and class II types were taken from metadata supplied by the sample provider and were not determined by assay-based typing. The repertoires were made available in a free public database intended to serve as a resource for research on the immune response to SARS-CoV-2. Results the study describes overall, beyond this receptor: Clinical and demographic metadata were provided uncurated, with the amount varying by source and participant.

The immunoSEQ Assay, a bias-controlled multiplex PCR, was used to amplify TCRbeta CDR3 regions from genomic DNA. The study's processing was this. Within the assay, amplification of reference gene primers was used to estimate how many nucleated cells each sample contained. To quantify the absolute abundance of each unique TCRbeta CDR3 rearrangement, sequence reads were collapsed and filtered. For each sample, productive Simpson clonality was calculated as the square root of Simpson's diversity index over productive rearrangements. The immuneACCESS repertoire file appears here via TCRdb, limited to in-frame rearrangements. These files lack a portion of the clones; in checked studies, under half of the deficit traces to unresolved V genes, and the cause of the others is not known. The V and J calls and the clone size are those of that table, but D and trimming were determined from the DNA. In all, the sample holds 500,000 to 600,000 clones, and around nine tenths of those were seen once. 7.5% to 9% of the sample comes from the top ten.

One collaborating source in Seattle enrolled patients while the patients were actively infected and followed the patients over time throughout the course of disease. Each collaborating institution followed its own protocols to collect whole blood in K2EDTA tubes. For TCRbeta analysis, collaborator samples were shipped as frozen whole blood, as isolated PBMCs, or as DNA extracted from either sample type. The sample comprised peripheral blood. This sequence was found in a woman in her fifties or sixties with COVID-19, enrolled during active disease.

The bases read TGCGCCAGCAGCTCGGACTTGTCCTACGAGCAGTACTTC. Its coded protein is CASSSDLSYEQYF. The rearrangement combines TRBV4-1 with TRBJ2-7, and possibly TRBD2, on 5 matching bases. V is reduced by 5 bases and J by 1 base, leaving a spacing of 9 bases between them. As encoded in the germline V gene, CDR1 is MGHRA while CDR2 is YSYEKL. Measured from the cysteine to the phenylalanine, the CDR3 is 13 residues long. Only the CDR3 region is kept as DNA, spanning 39 bases read in frame from base 1.